This TCR beta chain came from a study of blood T cells in healthy people across ages. The V gene lost 8 bases and the J gene lost 4 bases, with 14 bases spanning the gap. This CDR3 comprises 13 residues. The V gene's germline CDR1 is SQVTM and CDR2 ANQGSEA. Combining a sample-barcoded 5' primer with a J-beta primer mix, a second PCR ran for roughly 7 to 11 cycles. MiXCR was run by TCRdb on the 5' RACE reads, yielding one entry per CDR3 protein. Here the sample spans more than 900,000 distinct CDR3 sequences, 25% to 30% being singletons. These data were likewise used in another study, on T cells of mothers and their children.

The chain uses TRBV29-1 and TRBJ1-4; no firm D call. The sequenced sample was blood. This clonotype was sampled from a woman aged 40 to 55 in good health. The CDR3 DNA sequence: TGCAGCCCGGCGGCAGATCTTAATGAAAAACTGTTTTTT. Translated: CSPAADLNEKLFF.